These 25 T cell receptor beta chains were all obtained from the same sample, sequenced in a study of T cell repertoires in cytomegalovirus infection. What these receptors recognize is not known. Each CDR3 protein is one row after TCRdb ran MiXCR on the reads. The sample consists of 80,000 to 90,000 distinct CDR3 sequences, 40% to 50% of them appearing once. Material: CD8+ T cells from cultured PBMCs, obtained from culture after CMV antigen stimulation. Receptors were obtained from a human donor in good health (CMV status not recorded). Some clones in this sample may be carry-over from other donors' samples.

This clonotype was detected only once. This may stem from a read error, because a much larger clone lies one nucleotide away. The chain uses TRBV6-5 and TRBJ1-4; TRBD1 is a possible D gene (5 bases). Looked up from germline, CDR1 is MNHEY and CDR2 is SVGAGI. The CDR3 has 17 residues. V was shortened by 6 bases and J by 8 bases, with 25 bases between the two germline ends. The CDR3 nucleotides read TGTGCCAGCAGCCCCGTGGCAAGGGGCTTCGGTGGGGAAAAACTGTTTTTT. Protein: CASSPVARGFGGEKLFF.

This chain uses TRBV6-8 with TRBJ1-2; 7 bases are shared with TRBD1. The CDR3 sequence is 15 residues long. J gave up 2 bases and V 0 bases, and 3 bases lay outside the gene matches. Germline CDR1 MNHGY, CDR2 SAAAGT. The DNA of the CDR3 is TGTGCCAGCAGTTACTCGACAGGGATGAACTATGGCTACACCTTC. Its translation is CASSYSTGMNYGYTF.

The chain recombines TRBV7-3 with TRBJ1-1; D unresolved. The germline V gene encodes CDR1 SGHTA and CDR2 FQGTGA. The CDR3 is made up of 14 amino acids. Trimming left V 5 bases short and J 5 bases short, with 15 bases between. The CDR3 region is CASSVSGFVTEAFF. The CDR3 region has the DNA TGTGCCAGCAGCGTTTCAGGTTTTGTAACTGAAGCTTTCTTT. Drawing the rest from reference TRBV7-3 and TRBJ1-1, the complete variable domain is GAGVSQTPSNKVTEKGKYVELRCDPISGHTALYWYRQSLGQGPEFLIYFQGTGAADDSGLPNDRFFAVRPEGSVSTLKIQRTERGDSAVYLCASSVSGFVTEAFFGQGTRLTVV.

V and J are TRBV7-8 and TRBJ2-7; 7 bases fit TRBD1. The trim removed 5 bases at V and 1 base at J, leaving 11 bases unmatched. In germline, CDR1 is SGHVS, CDR2 FQNEAQ. The CDR3 is 16 amino acids. Here the CDR3 DNA reads TGTGCCAGCAGCCCTTCAACGGGGACAGCGTCCTACGAGCAGTACTTC. As protein: CASSPSTGTASYEQYF.

The chain couples TRBV12-3 or TRBV12-4 to TRBJ1-4; tentative D call: TRBD1 (5 bases). CDR3 length equals 14 residues. The V end was cut by 6 bases, the J end by 8 bases, with 16 bases between. The DNA of the CDR3 is TGTGCCAGCAGGGGGACCGACCCGGAGGAAAAACTGTTTTTT. Its translation is CASRGTDPEEKLFF.

This clonotype was picked up a small number of times. This chain connects TRBV7-9 to TRBJ2-1; weak D call: TRBD1 (5 bases). Germline V lookup: CDR1 SEHNR, CDR2 FQNEAQ (reference sequence). The ends were cut back, 5 bases at V and 1 base at J, with 15 bases in the middle. The CDR3 is 16 residues long. DNA for the CDR3: TGTGCCAGCAGCCCTCCCCCAGGGCAGTCCTACAATGAGCAGTTCTTC. Residues: CASSPPPGQSYNEQFF.

The chain recombines TRBV19 with TRBJ1-2; 8 nucleotides match TRBD1. The germline V gene has CDR1 LNHDA and CDR2 SQIVND (reference sequence). V lost 7 bases to trimming and J lost 0 bases; unmatched junction nucleotides: 7. There are 15 residues in the CDR3. The chain's CDR3 is CASKGGTGANYGYTF. The CDR3 DNA follows: TGTGCCAGTAAAGGTGGGACAGGAGCTAACTATGGCTACACCTTC.

The chain couples TRBV7-2 to TRBJ2-1; D is undetermined. Germline V gene lookup returns CDR1 SGHTA and CDR2 FQGNSA. Trimming took off 4 bases at V and 5 bases at J, with 12 bases between the two ends. This CDR3 is built from 14 residues. Here the CDR3 reads CASSSRGPDNEQFF. CDR3 nucleotides: TGTGCCAGCAGCTCCCGAGGCCCGGACAATGAGCAGTTCTTC.

The gene calls are TRBV28 and TRBJ2-1; the D call may be TRBD1 or TRBD2 (5 bases each). This CDR3 is 12 amino acids long. Germline V gene lookup returns CDR1 MDHEN and CDR2 SYDVKM. Trimming removed 6 bases at V and 8 bases at J, with 11 bases between. The CDR3 DNA is TGTGCCAGCAGCGAGTTGGGGGATGAGCAGTTCTTC. It specifies CASSELGDEQFF.

The CDR3 bases are TGCGCCAGCAGCTTGCTAGCGGGAGAAGAGGAGCAGTTCTTC. It yields the protein CASSLLAGEEEQFF. The V gene is TRBV5-1, the J gene TRBJ2-1, with 10 bases fitting TRBD2. Per germline, CDR1 SGHRS and CDR2 YFSETQ. CDR3 length: 14 amino acids. J gave up 10 bases and V 1 base, and 5 bases lay outside the gene matches.

The chain combines TRBV6-1 with TRBJ2-7, with TRBD1 matching 10 bases. Trimming removed 8 bases from V and 3 bases from J; junction bases left unmatched: 19. This CDR3 is 18 amino acids long. Germline-derived CDR1 and CDR2 are MNHNS and SASEGT. The DNA for the CDR3 is TGTGCCAGCCTTGGACAGGGGGTTCCCTATCGAGCCTACTACGAGCAGTACTTC. This translates into CASLGQGVPYRAYYEQYF.

This clonotype was recorded once. The chain employs TRBV4-1 and TRBJ1-2, with D perhaps matching TRBD1 (6 bases). Germline lookup yields CDR1 MGHRA and CDR2 YSYEKL. The CDR3 length is 15 residues. V lost 3 bases and J 4 bases, leaving 15 bases between the germline ends. CDR3 residues: CASSQAVGGSYGYTF. CDR3 DNA: TGCGCCAGCAGCCAGGCAGTAGGGGGGAGCTATGGCTACACCTTC.

The sample holds a few counts of this clonotype. The gene calls are TRBV28 and TRBJ2-5; 9 bases line up with TRBD2. This CDR3 has 16 residues. Per germline, CDR1 MDHEN and CDR2 SYDVKM. J was trimmed by 7 bases and V by 2 bases; bases with no gene match: 11. In nucleotides, the CDR3 is TGTGCCAGCAGTTTAAAGAGTAGCGGGGGAGTTGTGACCCAGTACTTC. This sequence encodes CASSLKSSGGVVTQYF.

This rearrangement joins TRBV7-2 to TRBJ2-7, with D maybe TRBD2 (6 bases). Trimming cost V 7 bases and J 6 bases, with 19 bases left between them. CDR1 is SGHTA and CDR2 is FQGNSA in the germline V gene. This CDR3 comprises 14 residues. The chain's CDR3 is CASKPLLAGIEQYF. The CDR3, as DNA: TGTGCCAGCAAACCCTTGCTCGCGGGGATCGAGCAGTACTTC.

Notes on this clonotype: A read error may be the cause here, since a much bigger clone is one base away. The chain has TRBV12-3 or TRBV12-4 and TRBJ1-1; no clear D. The CDR3 runs to 11 residues. V gave up 4 bases and J gave up 4 bases, with 4 bases separating them. CDR3 in amino acids: CASSWGTEAFF. The CDR3 nucleotides read TGTGCCAGCAGTTGGGGCACTGAAGCTTTCTTT.

The CDR3 DNA is TGTGCCAGCAGCTTGTTAGCGGGGGGGCAAAATGAGCAGTTCTTC. It encodes CASSLLAGGQNEQFF. The chain combines TRBV7-2 with TRBJ2-1, with 11 bases that match TRBD2. The CDR3 contains 15 residues. Germline assignment: CDR1 SGHTA and CDR2 FQGNSA. V gave up 3 bases and J gave up 7 bases; unmatched junction bases: 5.

This chain connects TRBV7-3 to TRBJ2-2; D tentatively fits TRBD1 or TRBD2 (5 bases each). The CDR3 has 13 amino acids. Germline CDR1 reads SGHTA; CDR2 reads FQGTGA. V was shortened by 5 bases and J by 5 bases, with 9 bases between the two germline ends. CDR3 protein: CASSPRETGELFF. The CDR3 bases are TGTGCCAGCAGCCCCAGGGAGACCGGGGAGCTGTTTTTT. The full variable domain, completed using reference TRBV7-3 and TRBJ2-2, is GAGVSQTPSNKVTEKGKYVELRCDPISGHTALYWYRQSLGQGPEFLIYFQGTGAADDSGLPNDRFFAVRPEGSVSTLKIQRTERGDSAVYLCASSPRETGELFFGEGSRLTVL.

In this sample, this clonotype turned up many times. This chain uses TRBV19 with TRBJ2-1; perhaps TRBD1 as D (5 bases). V was pared by 5 bases and J by 3 bases, with 11 bases between. The CDR3 totals 14 residues. Germline V lookup: CDR1 LNHDA, CDR2 SQIVND (reference sequence). The CDR3: CASSSGSDYNEQFF. As DNA, the CDR3 is TGTGCCAGTAGTTCAGGGTCGGACTACAATGAGCAGTTCTTC.

A single count supports this clonotype. This chain links TRBV27 with TRBJ1-1, with D hard to call. CDR1 MNHEY and CDR2 SMNVEV come from the germline V gene (reference sequence). V shed 2 bases and J shed 5 bases, with 12 bases lying between them. The CDR3 is 14 residues long. CDR3 in DNA: TGTGCCAGCAGTTTACTTGGCAGAGCTACTGAAGCTTTCTTT. The encoded protein is CASSLLGRATEAFF.

The rearrangement joins TRBV6-8 to TRBJ1-1, with D maybe TRBD1 (6 bases). V was trimmed by 2 bases and J by 6 bases, leaving 13 bases between them. This CDR3 contains 14 residues. In germline, CDR1 is MNHGY, CDR2 SAAAGT. CDR3 sequence reads: CASSYGGGMAEAFF. The DNA of the CDR3 is TGTGCCAGCAGTTACGGTGGGGGCATGGCTGAAGCTTTCTTT.

This chain links TRBV27 with TRBJ2-7; no clear D. The CDR3 consists of 14 residues. Between the trimmed V and J ends, which lost 1 base and 0 bases, there was a span of 7 bases. CDR1 and CDR2 from the germline V gene are MNHEY and SMNVEV (reference sequence). CDR3 coding DNA: TGTGCCAGCAGTTTATACACGAGCTCCTACGAGCAGTACTTC. Encoded protein: CASSLYTSSYEQYF.

The CDR3 coding sequence is TGTGCCAGCAGGGGGCCCGTAGGGAACACTGAAGCTTTCTTT. Protein product: CASRGPVGNTEAFF. This rearrangement joins TRBV28 to TRBJ1-1; D is possibly TRBD1 (5 bases). Per the germline V gene, CDR1 is MDHEN and CDR2 is SYDVKM. This CDR3 spans 14 amino acids. Trimming pared 6 bases from V and 1 base from J, leaving 12 bases between. Looking up the rest from reference TRBV28 and TRBJ1-1 gives the full variable domain: DVKVTQSSRYLVKRTGEKVFLECVQDMDHENMFWYRQDPGLGLRLIYFSYDVKMKEKGDIPEGYSVSREKKERFSLILESASTNQTSMYLCASRGPVGNTEAFFGQGTRLTVV.

The chain is built from TRBV7-8 and TRBJ2-5; 7 nucleotides match TRBD1. V was pared by 5 bases and J by 4 bases, with 10 bases of the junction left unmatched. CDR3 size: 15 residues. CDR1 is SGHVS, CDR2 FQNEAQ, per germline. For the CDR3, the DNA is TGTGCCAGCAGCGGGTCCTACAGGGGATTAGAGACCCAGTACTTC. It specifies CASSGSYRGLETQYF.

J is TRBJ1-1 and V is TRBV2; 9 bases map to TRBD1. With V trimmed by 6 bases and J by 0 bases, 11 bases remained unmatched. Looked up from germline, CDR1 is SNHLY and CDR2 is FYNNEI. CDR3 size: 17 residues. CDR3 DNA sequence: TGTGCCAGCAGGCCGGCGGGGACAGGGCTAATGAACACTGAAGCTTTCTTT. This encodes CASRPAGTGLMNTEAFF.

This clonotype appeared a few times. This chain uses TRBV7-2 with TRBJ2-3; D is uncertain. Trimming pared 7 bases from V and 11 bases from J, leaving 16 bases between. CDR3 size: 12 residues. Germline CDR1 reads SGHTA; CDR2 reads FQGNSA. Written as DNA, the CDR3 is TGTGCCAGCAACACGGGTCGGTTTGGGCAGTATTTT. It encodes CASNTGRFGQYF.